The 5 T cell receptor beta chains below come from one sample, sequenced in a study of neurological immune-mediated disorders. TCRdb reanalysed the 5' RACE reads using MiXCR and keeps one entry per CDR3 protein. The sample lists roughly 120,000 distinct CDR3 sequences, 3.2% occurring once. Sequencing was done on a sample of PBMCs. The receptor set was obtained from a woman aged 25-40 years with multiple sclerosis.

This clonotype was seen ten or more times. The chain is built from TRBV5-6 and TRBJ2-2; 11 nucleotides line up with TRBD1. CDR3 size: 15 residues. Per germline, CDR1 SGHDT and CDR2 YYEEEE. The V segment lost 3 bases and the J segment 5 bases; nucleotides outside the gene matches: 3. CDR3 nucleotides: TGTGCCAGCAGCTGGGGACAGGGGGATACCGGGGAGCTGTTTTTT. Its protein product is CASSWGQGDTGELFF.

Points on this clonotype: Being one base from a much bigger clone, this may be a read error. The V call is TRBV12-3 or TRBV12-4, the J call TRBJ2-3, with D unclear. Trimming took 6 bases from V and 2 from J, leaving 3 bases between them. The CDR3 has 11 residues. The DNA for the CDR3 is TGTGCCAGCAGAAACACAGATACGCAGTATTTT. This codes for CASRNTDTQYF.

The sample holds many counts of this clonotype. This chain uses TRBV20-1 with TRBJ2-7; D might be TRBD1 (6 bases). This CDR3 contains 16 residues. The V end was cut by 1 base, the J end by 0 bases, with 16 bases between. Germline V gene lookup returns CDR1 DFQATT and CDR2 SNEGSKA (reference sequence). The CDR3 protein is CSARATYRVNSYEQYF. The CDR3 nucleotides are TGCAGTGCTAGAGCTACGTACAGGGTAAACTCCTACGAGCAGTACTTC.

This clonotype has at least ten counts. This chain links TRBV5-1 with TRBJ1-1, with D hard to call. Germline CDR1 reads SGHRS; CDR2 reads YFSETQ. CDR3 length: 15 amino acids. V gave up 5 bases and J gave up 0 bases, with 14 bases separating them. DNA for the CDR3: TGCGCCAGCAGGCGGCCGACACCCCTGAACACTGAAGCTTTCTTT. Translating it yields CASRRPTPLNTEAFF.

This clonotype was observed many times. This rearrangement joins TRBV6-5 to TRBJ1-4; maybe TRBD1 (6 bases). The CDR3 spans 15 residues. V lost 5 bases and J lost 8, with 18 bases in between. The V gene's germline CDR1 is MNHEY and CDR2 SVGAGI. CDR3: CASSKDSRVAEKLFF. The DNA of the CDR3 is TGTGCCAGCAGTAAGGACAGTCGGGTTGCGGAAAAACTGTTTTTT.